Below are 22 T cell receptor beta chains sequenced from a single sample in a study of blood T cells in healthy people across ages. PCR was performed a second time for about 6 to 12 cycles using a sample-barcoded 5' primer and a J-beta primer mix. One entry per CDR3 protein, called by TCRdb with MiXCR from the 5' RACE reads. The sample includes some 640,000 distinct CDR3 sequences, approximately 30% of them seen just once. The sequencing input was blood. Source of these receptors: a woman of 80 years or more in good health.

This clonotype was found many times. J is TRBJ2-1 and V is TRBV6-1; D unclear. Trimming took 6 bases from V and 10 from J, leaving 10 bases between them. CDR1 is MNHNS, CDR2 SASEGT, per germline. This CDR3 is 11 amino acids long. Here the CDR3 DNA reads TGTGCCAGCAGCTCGATCGGGGAGCAGTTCTTC. Residues: CASSSIGEQFF.

This clonotype was observed a few times. A much larger clone differs by one base, so this may be a read error. The chain couples TRBV27 to TRBJ1-2, with 10 bases matching TRBD1. V was pared by 8 bases and J by 7 bases, with 7 bases of the junction left unmatched. In germline, CDR1 is MNHEY, CDR2 SMNVEV (reference sequence). The CDR3 loop spans 13 amino acids. The CDR3 bases are TGTGCCAGCCAGACAGGGGGCCTATCTGGCTACACCTTC. Its translation: CASQTGGLSGYTF.

CDR3 amino acids: CASRGERSNQPQHF. The CDR3 region has the DNA TGTGCCAGCAGGGGGGAAAGGAGCAATCAGCCCCAGCATTTT. The rearrangement links TRBV2 to TRBJ1-5, with D possibly TRBD1 on 5 matching bases. With 6 bases removed from V and 1 base from J, the gap between germline ends came to 10 bases. The CDR3 sequence is 14 residues long. CDR1 is SNHLY, CDR2 FYNNEI, per germline.

In this sample, this clonotype turned up many times. The chain recombines TRBV6-1 with TRBJ2-7, with D possibly being TRBD1 or TRBD2 (5 bases each). V was trimmed by 5 bases and J by 5 bases, leaving 25 bases between them. There are 17 residues in the CDR3. CDR1 MNHNS and CDR2 SASEGT come from the germline V gene. The CDR3 DNA sequence: TGTGCCAGCAGTCGGAAATTCCGGGACGGAGGACCTGACGAGCAGTACTTC. It codes for CASSRKFRDGGPDEQYF.

This clonotype was counted at least ten times. The genes are TRBV20-1 and TRBJ2-1, with a tentative D call TRBD2 (6 bases). The CDR3 has 14 residues. V was pared by 7 bases and J by 2 bases, with 15 bases between. The germline CDR1 and CDR2 sequences are DFQATT and SNEGSKA (reference sequence). The CDR3 spells CSVYGAGTYNEQFF. For the CDR3, the DNA is TGCAGTGTGTATGGTGCGGGGACCTACAATGAGCAGTTCTTC.

This clonotype was observed many times. V gene TRBV6-1 combines with J gene TRBJ2-7, with a possible D match to TRBD1 (6 bases). This CDR3 has 15 amino acids. Trimming removed 4 bases at V and 3 bases at J, with 16 bases between. Germline CDR1 is MNHNS and CDR2 is SASEGT. The CDR3 is CASSGRDTSNYEQYF. In DNA form, the CDR3 reads TGTGCCAGCAGTGGTAGGGACACCTCCAACTACGAGCAGTACTTC.

This clonotype was counted at least ten times. The chain has TRBV7-2 and TRBJ2-3; 8 bases align to TRBD1. Per the germline V gene, CDR1 is SGHTA and CDR2 is FQGNSA. The V and J ends lost 4 bases and 4 bases, in that order; junction bases with no gene match: 10. The CDR3 has 16 amino acids. DNA for the CDR3: TGTGCCAGCAGCTCTCAAGGGCAGGGGGCTTCAGATACGCAGTATTTT. Translated, it gives CASSSQGQGASDTQYF.

This clonotype showed up just a few times. The chain carries TRBV10-2 and TRBJ2-7, with no clear D. The germline V gene encodes CDR1 WSHSY and CDR2 SAAADI. The CDR3 runs to 16 residues. Trimming stripped 2 bases from V and 3 bases from J, with 17 bases between. The CDR3, as DNA: TGCGCCAGCAGTGAGACCAACCCTGCAGGATTCTACGAGCAGTACTTC. Translating gives CASSETNPAGFYEQYF.

This clonotype came up many times. The chain couples TRBV6-1 to TRBJ2-5; D is unclear. This CDR3 is 12 amino acids long. Germline V gene lookup returns CDR1 MNHNS and CDR2 SASEGT. Trimming removed 5 bases at V and 5 bases at J, with 9 bases between. Here the CDR3 DNA reads TGTGCCAGCAGTTGGGGAAGGGAGACCCAGTACTTC. Residues: CASSWGRETQYF.

This clonotype has at least ten counts. This chain connects TRBV20-1 to TRBJ2-7; 7 bases are shared with TRBD2. Trimming cost V 0 bases and J 0 bases; bases outside gene matches: 14. The CDR3 spans 18 residues. Germline-derived CDR1 and CDR2 are DFQATT and SNEGSKA (reference sequence). CDR3 coding DNA: TGCAGTGCTAGAGACCCGAGACTAGCTGGTCGAAGCTCCTACGAGCAGTACTTC. Translated: CSARDPRLAGRSSYEQYF.

The genes are TRBV5-4 and TRBJ2-3, with a weak D call TRBD1 (6 bases). Trimming took off 6 bases at V and 1 base at J, with 12 bases between the two ends. Germline-derived CDR1 and CDR2 are SGHNT and YYREEE (reference sequence). This CDR3 contains 14 residues. The CDR3 sequence: CASNPRQGTDTQYF. DNA for the CDR3: TGTGCCAGCAATCCACGACAGGGCACAGATACGCAGTATTTT.

This clonotype was picked up a small number of times. The rearrangement uses TRBV4-2 and TRBJ1-1; TRBD1 matches at 9 bases. The CDR3 runs 14 residues. J lost 4 bases, V lost 3 bases, and 3 bases had no gene match. The germline gives CDR1 LGHNA, CDR2 YNFKEQ. CDR3 protein: CASSHMTGGTEAFF. The CDR3 DNA follows: TGTGCCAGCAGCCATATGACAGGGGGCACTGAAGCTTTCTTT.

This clonotype was found many times. The chain links TRBV7-9 to TRBJ1-5, with D hard to call. Germline CDR1 SEHNR, CDR2 FQNEAQ (reference sequence). Trimming pared 3 bases from V and 3 bases from J, leaving 6 bases between. CDR3 length: 13 amino acids. This chain's CDR3 is CASSFGDNQPQHF. Written as DNA, the CDR3 is TGTGCCAGCAGCTTTGGGGACAATCAGCCCCAGCATTTT.

This clonotype was seen a few times. V gene TRBV14 combines with J gene TRBJ1-2; the D gene is possibly TRBD1 (5 bases). V was pared by 4 bases and J by 0 bases, with 12 bases between. Germline V lookup: CDR1 SGHDN, CDR2 FVKESK. The CDR3 spans 15 residues. CDR3 loop: CASSPGPTANYGYTF. In DNA, the CDR3 is TGTGCCAGCAGCCCTGGACCGACAGCTAACTATGGCTACACCTTC.

CDR3 loop: CSAEGLTVRETQYF. The CDR3 region has the DNA TGCAGTGCTGAAGGACTAACTGTGAGAGAGACCCAGTACTTC. The chain couples TRBV20-1 to TRBJ2-5, with D tentatively TRBD2 (6 bases). This CDR3 comprises 14 residues. The germline V gene has CDR1 DFQATT and CDR2 SNEGSKA (reference sequence). The V and J ends lost 5 bases and 4 bases respectively, with 17 bases between them.

J is TRBJ2-7 and V is TRBV27; D uncertain. Looked up from germline, CDR1 is MNHEY and CDR2 is SMNVEV (reference sequence). Trimming cost V 8 bases and J 0 bases, with 8 bases left between them. The CDR3 contains 12 residues. CDR3 amino acids: CASYASSYEQYF. CDR3 DNA sequence: TGTGCCAGCTATGCGAGCTCCTACGAGCAGTACTTC.

A few counts support this clonotype. It may be a read error: a sequence one base away is much more abundant. The CDR3 DNA reads as TGTGCCAGCAGGCGAAAGGGACAGGGGGACTACAATGAGCAGTACTTC. This codes for CASRRKGQGDYNEQYF. The rearrangement links TRBV6-5 to TRBJ2-5, with 11 bases fitting TRBD1. V lost 6 bases and J lost 11; bases outside the gene matches: 17. Germline CDR1 and CDR2: MNHEY and SVGAGI. The CDR3 has 16 residues.

In this sample, this clonotype turned up many times. The V gene is TRBV20-1, the J gene TRBJ2-5; D possibly corresponds to TRBD2 (7 bases). Germline CDR1 is DFQATT and CDR2 is SNEGSKA (reference sequence). Trimming stripped 8 bases from V and 1 base from J, with 14 bases between. There are 13 residues in the CDR3. CDR3 sequence reads: CSPEGGAQETQYF. In DNA form, the CDR3 reads TGCAGTCCCGAGGGGGGGGCCCAAGAGACCCAGTACTTC.

About this clonotype itself: A much larger clone is a single base away; this may be a read error. The V gene is TRBV5-1, the J gene TRBJ1-2; a weak D match, TRBD1 (6 bases). The germline gives CDR1 SGHRS, CDR2 YFSETQ. The CDR3 contains 17 residues. CDR3 in DNA: TGCGCCAGCAGCAGGACAGTAACAACTCTCTTCGACTATGGCTGCACCTTC. Amino acid sequence: CASSRTVTTLFDYGCTF.

This clonotype has a count of ten or more. The chain combines TRBV4-1 with TRBJ1-2; TRBD1 matches 7 bases. CDR3 length: 17 residues. Trimming removed 1 base from V and 0 bases from J; junction bases left unmatched: 8. Germline lookup yields CDR1 MGHRA and CDR2 YSYEKL. The CDR3 sequence is CASSQVLGTDPNYGYTF. The CDR3 DNA is TGCGCCAGCAGCCAAGTCCTGGGGACAGACCCTAACTATGGCTACACCTTC.

In this sample, this clonotype turned up many times. V usage is TRBV4-2 and J usage is TRBJ1-2; 10 bases agree with TRBD1. The CDR3 sequence is 17 residues long. V was pared by 4 bases and J by 6 bases, with 14 bases of the junction left unmatched. The germline gives CDR1 LGHNA, CDR2 YNFKEQ. The CDR3 reads CASSPILPGQGTDGYTF. CDR3 coding DNA: TGTGCCAGCAGCCCGATATTACCGGGACAGGGGACGGATGGCTACACCTTC.

About this clonotype: A read error may explain this, as a much larger clone is one base away. In nucleotides, the CDR3 is TGTGCCAACAGTTTCCTTCGACTCTACCAAGAGACCCAGTACTTC. Its translation: CANSFLRLYQETQYF. The chain couples TRBV28 to TRBJ2-5; D is uncertain. The CDR3 spans 15 residues. Germline CDR1 and CDR2: MDHEN and SYDVKM.